The source of this TCR beta chain is a study of PD-1 blockade in classical Hodgkin lymphoma. Study overall: Patients were administered nivolumab (3 mg/kg intravenously) every 2 weeks. Study observations and caveats: Partial responders and progressors had significantly lower baseline TCR diversity.

V lost 5 bases, J lost 0 bases, and 14 bases lay in between. The V gene's germline CDR1 is SGHAT and CDR2 FQNNGV. The CDR3 is made up of 15 amino acids. The assay was immunoSEQ multiplex PCR, and TCRdb's table has in-frame clones only and misses some. The sample has approximately 84,000 clones; about 83% are singletons. Turning to this clone: Its antigen is still unknown.

The time point denotes: cycle 4 day 1 (C4D1), after less than seven weeks of nivolumab. Every patient had relapsed following autologous stem cell transplantation, and cohorts differed in brentuximab vedotin exposure. The gene calls are TRBV11-2 and TRBJ2-7; tentatively, D is TRBD1 (6 bases). The sequence derives from a human donor with classical Hodgkin lymphoma. The input for sequencing was peripheral blood mononuclear cells (PBMCs), taken before the fourth cycle of nivolumab. The CDR3 loop reads CASSMRQVGSYEQYF. The CDR3, as DNA: TGTGCCAGCAGCATGCGACAGGTTGGCTCCTACGAGCAGTACTTC. The complete variable domain, with remaining parts taken from reference TRBV11-2 and TRBJ2-7, reads EAGVAQSPRYKIIEKRQSVAFWCNPISGHATLYWYQQILGQGPKLLIQFQNNGVVDDSQLPKDRFSAERLKGVDSTLKIQPAKLEDSAVYLCASSMRQVGSYEQYFGPGTRLTVT.